This T cell receptor (beta chain) was found in a study of neoadjuvant nivolumab and ipilimumab in lung cancer. Clones were sequenced by immunoSEQ multiplex PCR, and TCRdb holds only the in-frame ones, with some missing. Of more than 25,000 clones in the sample, approximately 78% were seen once. About this clone: Its antigen is not known.

Study results and limitations: Blood richness before therapy tracked richness in tumors resected after neoadjuvant therapy.

The CDR3 runs to 13 residues. Trimming took 3 bases from V and 0 from J, leaving 4 bases between them. Germline V gene sequence: CDR1 SEHNR, CDR2 FQNEAQ (reference sequence). The sample was tumor tissue, taken after neoadjuvant nivolumab, alone or with ipilimumab, at or shortly before surgery. The clonotype was recovered from an adult with non-small cell lung cancer. This chain uses TRBV7-9 with TRBJ2-3; D gene ambiguous. CDR3 loop: CASSLDSTDTQYF. The CDR3 coding sequence is TGTGCCAGCAGCTTGGACAGCACAGATACGCAGTATTTT.